This T cell receptor (beta chain) originates from a study of regulatory T cells in long-lasting Graves disease (dated by TCRdb to the early 2020s). Regarding the research as a whole: Patients with newly diagnosed Graves' disease had been on antithyroid drugs for under 3 months. Persistent Graves' disease patients were compared with newly diagnosed Graves' disease patients by peripheral blood TCR sequencing and RNA sequencing. The study was registered as a clinical trial and conducted in China. A total of about 35 samples underwent TCR sequencing, from about 13 patients with persistent Graves' disease and 20 or so patients with newly diagnosed Graves' disease.

Study-level results and caveats: Persistent patients shared more public clonotypes among themselves (around 3,000) than newly diagnosed patients did (nearly 1,000). The study examined only peripheral blood because the primary lesion, thyroid tissue, could not be accessed. Persistent Graves' disease patients showed lower TCR Shannon entropy and fewer highly expanded clones than newly diagnosed patients, suggesting clonal expansion. The authors acknowledged the small sample size as a limitation that may reduce accuracy. Sequencing and analysis were restricted to the TCR beta chain. Preferential use of TRBV28, TRBJ1-2 and TRBJ2-5 was observed in persistent disease, whereas TRBV20-1 and TRBJ2-1 were favored in newly diagnosed disease.

This specimen's time point label, per the study, means: newly diagnosed GD, antithyroid drugs for less than 3 months. RNA was extracted from PBMCs in TRIzol for both TCR sequencing and RNA sequencing. The diagnosis of Graves' disease was made according to American Thyroid Association guidelines. Patients for the study were recruited at an endocrinology department in Xi'an, China. Each patient gave 7 to 9.5 milliliters of peripheral blood, collected in an EDTA anticoagulant tube. Ficoll Paque Plus density gradient separation was used to isolate PBMCs, and no further T cell sorting was performed. An Agilent 2100 Bioanalyzer and agarose gel were used to check RNA quality, while a NanoDrop 2000 measured RNA concentration. In its sample, this clonotype was seen a few times. No antigen is known for it. Base-call qualities are not available, and no considerably larger clone is one nucleotide away. Library preparation used multiplex PCR. The instrument was an Illumina HiSeq 4000. CDR3 regions were amplified by Arm-PCR with iRepertoire HTBI primers to construct TCR beta libraries. PCR products were gel purified before sequencing. The original pipeline was this. A total of fewer than 65 TRBV and some 15 TRBJ segments were identified across samples and were used for gene usage analysis of CDR3 amino acid clonotypes. COPE and FqMerger were used to merge filtered high-quality paired reads into contigs. BLAST was used to align contigs to IMGT TRBV, TRBD and TRBJ reference genes, and CDR3 was defined according to IMGT. Any clonotype with a frequency above 0.1% was classified as a highly expanded clone. Repertoire diversity was measured by Shannon entropy, and V-J evenness by the Gini coefficient. Public clonotypes were defined as clonotypes shared by more than one individual. In-frame beta chains were kept once TCRdb had trimmed the public reads at Q25 with fastp and called clones with MiXCR. Each CDR3 protein gets just one entry, which takes the most common genes and DNA from the rows behind it. TCRdb's processing, not the authors' own work, is the source of the V and J calls. The sample yields roughly 420,000 distinct CDR3 sequences; around 13% were counted once. The ten largest clones capture around a sixth of the sample.

Including the terminal cysteine and phenylalanine, the CDR3 comprises 13 residues. Only the CDR3 region is kept as DNA, spanning 39 bases read in frame from base 1. Based on the germline V gene, the CDR1 and CDR2 sequences are MNHNS and SASEGT. V is trimmed back by 6 bases and J by 4 bases, and the junction contains 3 bases that no gene match accounts for. This sample was shared with a second study, whose subject was T cells in Graves' hyperthyroidism and ophthalmopathy. From that second study: Stable Graves' hyperthyroidism was defined as no progression to ophthalmopathy during 18 months of follow-up. Hyperthyroidism patients were aged 18 to 65 years and newly diagnosed, with disease duration of less than 2 months. Patients with uncontrolled infections, other autoimmune diseases, pregnancy or lactation were excluded. Diagnoses were based on clinical symptoms, serum thyroxine and TRAb, thyroid ultrasound and orbital computed tomography. A first-round RT-PCR of the TCR CDR3 used the HTBI primer set with the Qiagen OneStep RT-PCR kit. Most expanded thyroid clonotypes (frequency above 0.001) were also detected in blood, a finding suggesting that blood repertoires may reflect thyroid immune responses. A model built on a 13 V-J signature distinguished ophthalmopathy from stable hyperthyroidism, reaching over 85% sensitivity and about 81% specificity in cross-validation and 80%/75% in testing. In validation, progression to ophthalmopathy was predicted by the model with about 70% sensitivity and roughly 76% specificity, a median of 6.5 months before onset. To identify TCR V-J signatures that set the groups apart, the researchers used a discovery cohort of 100 or so patients, made up of 40 to 45 with Graves' ophthalmopathy and 55 to 65 with stable Graves' hyperthyroidism. Prospective prediction of ophthalmopathy was tested in an independent validation cohort of about 19 hyperthyroidism patients and around 16 patients who later progressed to ophthalmopathy. For training and testing, the 110 or so patients in the discovery cohort were randomly divided in a 7:3 ratio. Thyroid tissue and blood T-cell repertoires from more than 5 Graves' hyperthyroidism patients were also compared in the study. Once sampling was done, hyperthyroidism patients were given methimazole at a starting dose of 30 mg daily, whereas ophthalmopathy patients were given high-dose intravenous methylprednisolone. Libraries were constructed in a second round of multiplex PCR, after which size selection and purification were carried out. The libraries were sequenced on an Illumina HiSeq2000 using paired-end 100 bp reads. Raw data were processed with SOAPnuke, discarding reads with adapters, uncalled bases, mean Phred below 15, or no exact constant-primer or identifier match. High-quality paired reads were merged with COPE v1.2.5, and unique nucleotide sequences were defined as clonotypes. MiTCR v1.1 was used to align clonotypes to the IMGT TRBV, TRBD and TRBJ reference segments. Analysis was restricted to V-J combinations with a frequency above 0.0001, which covered 98% to 99.2% of repertoires. A TCS score was defined as the ratio of F50 (clonal expansion) to E x V (chaos), with BLOSUM62-based TCRdist applied between CDR3 peptides within each V-J. Welch's t-statistics and random forest reduced 500 to 650 V-J features to around 14, which were used in a naive Bayes classifier (R e1071). No statistical method was used to set the sample size in advance, and investigators knew the group allocation. TCR Vbeta CDR3 sequencing of some 140 peripheral blood samples (over 40 ophthalmopathy, roughly 74 hyperthyroidism and approximately 17 progressor patients) is reported in the paper.

The receptor chain draws on TRBV6-1 and TRBJ2-7, and 10 bases in between align with TRBD2. The sequence was obtained from a woman aged 45 to 65 with Graves disease. Donor details come from another sample of the same person, matched by shared clones. The sequencing used peripheral blood mononuclear cells (PBMCs), collected at new diagnosis, from a patient treated with antithyroid drugs. In nucleotide form, the sequence is TGTGCCAGCAGGGGTAGCGGGGGGTACGAGCAGTACTTC. The resulting protein is CASRGSGGYEQYF.